This T cell receptor (beta chain) was found in a study of regulatory T cells in long-lasting Graves disease. The TCR beta library used iRepertoire HTBI primers with Arm-PCR amplification of CDR3. One entry per CDR3 protein, called by TCRdb with MiXCR from the multiplex PCR reads. The sample lists a few hundred thousand distinct CDR3 sequences, roughly a fifth occurring once. Time point given: persistent/refractory GD, antithyroid drugs over 5 years with positive TRAb. TCR sequences were obtained from RNA taken from PBMCs. The germline V gene has CDR1 SGHRS and CDR2 YFSETQ. V lost 0 bases and J 3 bases, leaving 18 bases between the germline ends. CDR3 length: 17 residues.

This specimen was peripheral blood mononuclear cells (PBMCs), taken when the disease was refractory, from a patient treated with antithyroid drugs. The V gene is TRBV5-1, the J gene TRBJ2-5; tentatively, D is TRBD2 (6 bases). The TCR was taken from a female donor with Graves disease. CDR3 nucleotide sequence: TGCGCCAGCAGCTTGGGAGAAGGGACTTTATGGGAAGAGACCCAGTACTTC. Translated, it gives CASSLGEGTLWEETQYF.